This entry is about one TCR beta chain. The data are from a study of T cell responses to AZD1222 COVID-19 vaccine. Produced via immunoSEQ multiplex PCR; TCRdb's table is partial and in-frame only. The sample lists some 200,000 clones; approximately 92% were seen once. This TCR came from an adult in good health. The input for sequencing was peripheral blood, taken on day 0 of AZD1222 vaccination.

In DNA form, the CDR3 reads TGTGCCAGCAGCACGCGACAGGGGTCTTTCGCCGGGGAGCTGTTTTTT. Translating it yields CASSTRQGSFAGELFF. The chain employs TRBV7-9 and TRBJ2-2, with TRBD1 identical over 8 bases. CDR1 is SEHNR, CDR2 FQNEAQ, per germline (reference sequence). The CDR3 extends over 16 amino acids. J was trimmed by 6 bases and V by 5 bases; bases with no gene match: 11.